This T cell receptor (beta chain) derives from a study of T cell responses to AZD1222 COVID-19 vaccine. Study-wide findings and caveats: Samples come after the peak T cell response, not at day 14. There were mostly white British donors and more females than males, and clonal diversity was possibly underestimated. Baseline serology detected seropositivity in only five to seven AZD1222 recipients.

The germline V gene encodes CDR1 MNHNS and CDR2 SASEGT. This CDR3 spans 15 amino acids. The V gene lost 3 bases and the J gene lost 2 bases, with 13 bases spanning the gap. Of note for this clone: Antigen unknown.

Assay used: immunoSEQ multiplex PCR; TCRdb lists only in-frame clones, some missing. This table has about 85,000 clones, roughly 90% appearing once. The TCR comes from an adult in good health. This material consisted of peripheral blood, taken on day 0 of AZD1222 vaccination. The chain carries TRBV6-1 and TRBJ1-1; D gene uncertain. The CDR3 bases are TGTGCCAGCAGTGAGGTAGGAGGCTACAACACTGAAGCTTTCTTT. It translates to CASSEVGGYNTEAFF.